The rows below give T cell receptor beta chains drawn from one sample of a study of blood T cell repertoires in COVID-19. This table comes from immunoSEQ multiplex PCR, and its TCRdb copy is limited to in-frame clones, with some not included. The repertoire has some 150,000 clones, roughly 80% of them found once; the top ten carry more than 8.5%. Sequencing was performed on peripheral blood. These TCRs come from a woman between 50 and 59 years old with active or convalescent COVID-19. Each CDR3 is given with its conserved first and last residue. The order of the fields is CDR3 protein, J gene, V gene.

CDR3 protein: CASSQGQGLEQYF
J gene: TRBJ2-7
V gene: TRBV4-3

CDR3 protein: CASSGGQGFYGYTF
J gene: TRBJ1-2
V gene: TRBV2

CDR3 protein: CASSGGLAGGNEQFF
J gene: TRBJ2-1
V gene: TRBV5-1

CDR3 protein: CASSQPGGGDTQYF
J gene: TRBJ2-3
V gene: TRBV5-1

CDR3 protein: CASSQVVREGGELFF
J gene: TRBJ2-2
V gene: TRBV4-2

CDR3 protein: CASSPLKDRATYEQYF
J gene: TRBJ2-7
V gene: TRBV28

CDR3 protein: CASSPSDRYAFF
J gene: TRBJ1-1
V gene: TRBV12-3/TRBV12-4

CDR3 protein: CSASGTGEEKLFF
J gene: TRBJ1-4
V gene: TRBV20-1

CDR3 protein: CASSPRQGLNTEAFF
J gene: TRBJ1-1
V gene: TRBV3-1/TRBV3-2

CDR3 protein: CASSLTGKKGTDTQYF
J gene: TRBJ2-3
V gene: TRBV7-9

CDR3 protein: CASSPGWGYGYTF
J gene: TRBJ1-2
V gene: TRBV12-3/TRBV12-4

CDR3 protein: CASSSQGGRVGGTEAFF
J gene: TRBJ1-1
V gene: TRBV28

CDR3 protein: CASSEELAVNTEAFF
J gene: TRBJ1-1
V gene: TRBV2

CDR3 protein: CALTIGLAGGSYEQYF
J gene: TRBJ2-7
V gene: TRBV30

CDR3 protein: CASSLARGGTEAFF
J gene: TRBJ1-1
V gene: TRBV11-1

CDR3 protein: CASSVAGGLEGETQYF
J gene: TRBJ2-5
V gene: TRBV9

CDR3 protein: CASSFTGTGVNTIYF
J gene: TRBJ1-3
V gene: TRBV7-2

CDR3 protein: CASSSGADRENYEQYF
J gene: TRBJ2-7
V gene: TRBV5-1

CDR3 protein: CASSQATGNYGYTF
J gene: TRBJ1-2
V gene: TRBV3-1/TRBV3-2

CDR3 protein: CASSSWTSGDPRSSYNEQFF
J gene: TRBJ2-1
V gene: TRBV5-4

CDR3 protein: CASSPWGEQGEDTQYF
J gene: TRBJ2-3
V gene: TRBV3-1/TRBV3-2

CDR3 protein: CASSPPGGRGGYTF
J gene: TRBJ1-2
V gene: TRBV18

CDR3 protein: CASSQVGQINEQFF
J gene: TRBJ2-1
V gene: TRBV3-1/TRBV3-2

CDR3 protein: CASSAGGTAARPTNYGYTF
J gene: TRBJ1-2
V gene: TRBV9

CDR3 protein: CASSPGTSGGPISYEQYF
J gene: TRBJ2-7
V gene: TRBV19

CDR3 protein: CASTRTGHYGYTF
J gene: TRBJ1-2
V gene: TRBV6-5

CDR3 protein: CAISESQGNSPLHF
J gene: TRBJ1-6
V gene: TRBV10-3

CDR3 protein: CASTADYNQPQHF
J gene: TRBJ1-5
V gene: TRBV6-5

CDR3 protein: CASSPLGQSFTGELFF
J gene: TRBJ2-2
V gene: TRBV9

CDR3 protein: CASSVSGTSYNEQFF
J gene: TRBJ2-1
V gene: TRBV11-3

CDR3 protein: CAWSGDRGGTGELFF
J gene: TRBJ2-2
V gene: TRBV30

CDR3 protein: CASSVGTGGRGYTF
J gene: TRBJ1-2
V gene: TRBV9

CDR3 protein: CASSLGGSSYEQYF
J gene: TRBJ2-7
V gene: TRBV28

CDR3 protein: CASSPLGLDTDTQYF
J gene: TRBJ2-3
V gene: TRBV18

CDR3 protein: CASSYDLTGNYGYTF
J gene: TRBJ1-2
V gene: TRBV6-5

CDR3 protein: CAISESGGDQPQHF
J gene: TRBJ1-5
V gene: TRBV10-3

CDR3 protein: CASSPDLGDTGELFF
J gene: TRBJ2-2
V gene: TRBV5-1

CDR3 protein: CASRPTGTSGSEQYF
J gene: TRBJ2-7
V gene: TRBV6-6

CDR3 protein: CASKAQGENEQFF
J gene: TRBJ2-1
V gene: TRBV19

CDR3 protein: CASSIDQAGSKAFF
J gene: TRBJ1-1
V gene: TRBV19

CDR3 protein: CAWIIPSGYSTEAFF
J gene: TRBJ1-1
V gene: TRBV30

CDR3 protein: CASSSTGDPGANVLTF
J gene: TRBJ2-6
V gene: TRBV19

CDR3 protein: CASSSTDRGIMEGYTF
J gene: TRBJ1-2
V gene: TRBV6-2/TRBV6-3

CDR3 protein: CATSRPGGNQPQHF
J gene: TRBJ1-5
V gene: TRBV15